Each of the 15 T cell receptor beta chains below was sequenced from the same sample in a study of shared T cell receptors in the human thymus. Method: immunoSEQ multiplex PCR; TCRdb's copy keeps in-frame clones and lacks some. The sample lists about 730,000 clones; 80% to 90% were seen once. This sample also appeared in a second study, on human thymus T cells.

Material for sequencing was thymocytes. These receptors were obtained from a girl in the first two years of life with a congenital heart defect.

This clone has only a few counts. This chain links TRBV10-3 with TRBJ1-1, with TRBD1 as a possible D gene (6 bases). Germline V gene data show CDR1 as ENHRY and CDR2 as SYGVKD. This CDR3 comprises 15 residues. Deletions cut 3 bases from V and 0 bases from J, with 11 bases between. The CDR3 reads CAISEGQGLNTEAFF. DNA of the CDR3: TGTGCCATCAGTGAAGGGCAGGGGTTGAACACTGAAGCTTTCTTT.

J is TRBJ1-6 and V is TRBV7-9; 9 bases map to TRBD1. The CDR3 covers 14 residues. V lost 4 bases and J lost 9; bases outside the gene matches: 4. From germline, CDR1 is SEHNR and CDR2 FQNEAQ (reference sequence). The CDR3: CASSSGTGFSPLHF. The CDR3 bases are TGTGCCAGCAGCTCCGGGACAGGGTTTTCACCCCTCCACTTT.

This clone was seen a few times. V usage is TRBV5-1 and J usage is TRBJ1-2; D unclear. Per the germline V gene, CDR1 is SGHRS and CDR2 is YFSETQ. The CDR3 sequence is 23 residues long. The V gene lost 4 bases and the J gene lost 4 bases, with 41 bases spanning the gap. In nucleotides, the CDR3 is TGCGCCAGCAGCCAGTCACGACCACCTCCGACCGGCGCGTCTGCGCGGTATTGCTATGGCTACACCTTC. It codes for CASSQSRPPPTGASARYCYGYTF.

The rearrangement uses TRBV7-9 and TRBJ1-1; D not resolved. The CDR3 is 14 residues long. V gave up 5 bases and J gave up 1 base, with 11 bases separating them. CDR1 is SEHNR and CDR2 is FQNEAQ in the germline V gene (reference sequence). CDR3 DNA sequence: TGTGCCAGCAGCAGGAGGGAGCCGAACACTGAAGCTTTCTTT. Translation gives CASSRREPNTEAFF.

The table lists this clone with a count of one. The CDR3 here is CASSEFGGEPTMEQYF. The CDR3 nucleotides read TGTGCCAGCAGTGAATTTGGGGGGGAACCTACGATGGAGCAGTACTTC. V is TRBV2 and J is TRBJ2-7; 7 bases are a match to TRBD2. Germline CDR1 SNHLY, CDR2 FYNNEI. This CDR3 is 16 amino acids long. The V and J ends lost 2 bases and 7 bases, in that order; junction bases with no gene match: 14.

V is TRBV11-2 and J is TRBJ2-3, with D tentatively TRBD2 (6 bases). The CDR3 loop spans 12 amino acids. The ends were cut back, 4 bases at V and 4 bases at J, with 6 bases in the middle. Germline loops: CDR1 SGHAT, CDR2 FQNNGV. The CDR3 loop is CASSWEADTQYF. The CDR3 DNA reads TGTGCCAGCAGCTGGGAGGCAGATACGCAGTATTTT.

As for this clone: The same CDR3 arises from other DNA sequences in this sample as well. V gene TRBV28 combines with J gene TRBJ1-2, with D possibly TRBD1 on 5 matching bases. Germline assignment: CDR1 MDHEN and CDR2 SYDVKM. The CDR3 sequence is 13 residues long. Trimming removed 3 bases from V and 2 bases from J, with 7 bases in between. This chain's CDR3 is CASSFNRNYGYTF. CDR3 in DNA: TGTGCCAGCAGTTTTAACAGGAACTATGGCTACACCTTC.

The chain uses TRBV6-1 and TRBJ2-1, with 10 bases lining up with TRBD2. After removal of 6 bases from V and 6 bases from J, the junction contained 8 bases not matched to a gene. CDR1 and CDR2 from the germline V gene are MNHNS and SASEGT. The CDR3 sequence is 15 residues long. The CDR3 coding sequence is TGTGCCAGCAGAGGGACTAGCGAGTATGGCAATGAGCAGTTCTTC. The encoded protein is CASRGTSEYGNEQFF.

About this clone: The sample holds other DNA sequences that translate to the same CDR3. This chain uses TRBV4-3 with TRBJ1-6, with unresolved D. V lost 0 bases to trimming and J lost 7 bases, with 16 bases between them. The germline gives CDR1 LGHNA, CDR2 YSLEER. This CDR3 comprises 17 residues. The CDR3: CASSQDRESASNSPLHF. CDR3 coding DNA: TGCGCCAGCAGCCAAGATCGGGAAAGCGCATCCAATTCACCCCTCCACTTT.

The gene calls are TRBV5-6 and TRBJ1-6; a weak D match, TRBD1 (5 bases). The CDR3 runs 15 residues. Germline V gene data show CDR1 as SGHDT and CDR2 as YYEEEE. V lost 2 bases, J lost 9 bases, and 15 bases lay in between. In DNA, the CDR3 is TGTGCCAGCAGCTTCCGTAGGGGTGTAGGTTCACCCCTCCACTTT. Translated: CASSFRRGVGSPLHF.

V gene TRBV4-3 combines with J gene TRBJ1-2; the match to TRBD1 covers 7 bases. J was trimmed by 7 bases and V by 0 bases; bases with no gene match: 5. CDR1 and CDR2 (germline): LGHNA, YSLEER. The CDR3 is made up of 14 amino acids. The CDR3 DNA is TGCGCCAGCAGCCAAGATAAGGGGGCAAGTGGCTACACCTTC. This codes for CASSQDKGASGYTF.

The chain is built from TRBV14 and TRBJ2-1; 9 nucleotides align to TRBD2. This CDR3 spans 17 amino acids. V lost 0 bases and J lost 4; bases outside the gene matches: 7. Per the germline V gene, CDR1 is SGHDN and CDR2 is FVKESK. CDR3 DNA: TGTGCCAGCAGCCAAGATCCAACTAGCGGGTTATACAATGAGCAGTTCTTC. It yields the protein CASSQDPTSGLYNEQFF.

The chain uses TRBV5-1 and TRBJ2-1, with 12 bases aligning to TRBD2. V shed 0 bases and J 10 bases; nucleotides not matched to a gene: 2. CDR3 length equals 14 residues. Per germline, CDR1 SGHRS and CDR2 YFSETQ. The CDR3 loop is CASSLGLAGAEQFF. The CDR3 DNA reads TGCGCCAGCAGCTTGGGACTAGCGGGGGCAGAGCAGTTCTTC.

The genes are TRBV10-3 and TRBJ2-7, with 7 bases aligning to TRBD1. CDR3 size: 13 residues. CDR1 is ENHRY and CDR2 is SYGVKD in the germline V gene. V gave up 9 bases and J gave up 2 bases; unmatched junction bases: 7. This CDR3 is CAITTTGTYEQYF. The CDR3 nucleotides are TGTGCCATTACAACGACAGGGACCTACGAGCAGTACTTC.

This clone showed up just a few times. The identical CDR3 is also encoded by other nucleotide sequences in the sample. CDR3 in amino acids: CATSRDRGYEQYF. CDR3 DNA: TGTGCCACCAGCAGAGACAGGGGGTACGAGCAGTACTTC. V is TRBV15 and J is TRBJ2-7, with 7 bases fitting TRBD1. Trimming removed 0 bases from V and 4 bases from J; junction bases left unmatched: 0. This CDR3 contains 13 residues. Germline CDR1 LNHNV, CDR2 YYDKDF (reference sequence).